The entry that follows covers one T cell receptor beta chain sequence. Study processing details: Estimation of nucleated cell counts was performed using reference gene primer amplification. Measured with immunoSEQ multiplex PCR; TCRdb has only the in-frame clones, and not every one. D and trimming come from the DNA, and the V and J calls and clone size come from that table. The table shows about 66,000 clones, with 86% occurring only once. The ends lost 0 bases at V and 6 bases at J; junction bases unmatched: 4. Germline V CDR1 and CDR2: SGDLS, YYNGEE. The CDR3 length is 15 residues. This entry is derived from a study of blood T cell repertoires in COVID-19. About the study: Sites across the United States, Italy and Spain contributed samples from acute and convalescent COVID-19. Sources were T cells, B-cell-depleted T cells, or PBMCs; the material itself was cDNA or gDNA.

The chain recombines TRBV9 with TRBJ2-1; 9 bases are a match to TRBD2. This TCR came from a man between 45 and 60 years old with active COVID-19. The sequencing sample was made of peripheral blood. CDR3 loop: CASSVEPSGANEQFF. The CDR3, as DNA: TGTGCCAGCAGCGTAGAGCCTAGCGGGGCCAATGAGCAGTTCTTC.